This T cell receptor (beta chain) was retrieved from a study of cytomegalovirus exposure and HLA in healthy donors. Regarding this clone: Antigen unknown.

Germline assignment: CDR1 MNHEY and CDR2 SVGAGI. Losses at the gene ends were 8 bases for V and 7 bases for J; bases not matched to a gene: 2. This CDR3 is 12 amino acids long. Researchers ran the PCR with 60 Vbeta and 13 Jbeta primers. TCRdb's table, derived via immunoSEQ multiplex PCR, lists solely in-frame clones and lacks some. Among around 80,000 clones listed, 60% to 85% were seen once. Whole-study results and caveats: The availability of immune exposure information extended only to CMV serostatus.

The chain is built from TRBV6-5 and TRBJ1-6; TRBD1 matches 7 bases. The sample consisted of PBMCs. The sequence was obtained from a man between 18 and 35 years old in good health and CMV-seropositive. The CDR3 DNA is TGTGCCAGCCGGGACAGAAATTCACCCCTCCACTTT. It encodes CASRDRNSPLHF.